At least ten counts were recorded for the clone carrying this T cell receptor beta chain. These data belong to a study of T cells in Graves' hyperthyroidism and ophthalmopathy. The CDR3 covers 17 residues. J lost 8 bases, V lost 0 bases, and 14 bases had no gene match. Germline CDR1 is DFQATT and CDR2 is SNEGSKA (reference sequence). The investigators amplified TCR beta CDR3 regions from RNA transcripts. During a first-round RT-PCR of the TCR CDR3, the HTBI primer set was used. TCRdb ran MiXCR on the multiplex PCR reads and lists one entry per CDR3 protein. The sample yields around 340,000 distinct CDR3 sequences, approximately 18% seen once.

The sequenced material came from blood. V gene TRBV20-1 combines with J gene TRBJ2-1; TRBD2 matches at 9 bases. The clonotype originates from a woman in her 30s with Graves' hyperthyroidism that later progressed to Graves' ophthalmopathy. The CDR3 here is CSARDLRPGLAGYEQFF. The CDR3 nucleotides are TGCAGTGCTAGAGATCTTCGGCCGGGACTAGCTGGATATGAGCAGTTCTTC.